Listed here are 2 T cell receptor beta chains from one sample, sequenced in a study of CD8 T cells in ankylosing spondylitis. TCRdb reprocessed the 5' RACE reads via MiXCR and lists one record per CDR3 protein. This table holds 200,000 to 300,000 distinct CDR3 sequences, about 24% found once. The material sequenced was blood, either unsorted or a sorted T cell fraction (not recorded which). The receptors shown here come from a male donor with ankylosing spondylitis or in good health (not recorded which).

V gene TRBV7-9 combines with J gene TRBJ1-1, with a possible D match to TRBD1 (6 bases). The CDR3 spans 12 residues. Trimming removed 7 bases at V and 10 bases at J, with 16 bases between. The V gene's germline CDR1 is SEHNR and CDR2 FQNEAQ (reference sequence). CDR3 in amino acids: CASNTQGGGAFF. In DNA form, the CDR3 reads TGTGCCAGCAACACTCAGGGAGGGGGAGCTTTCTTT. The complete variable domain, with remaining parts taken from reference TRBV7-9 and TRBJ1-1, reads DTGVSQNPRHKITKRGQNVTFRCDPISEHNRLYWYRQTLGQGPEFLTYFQNEAQLEKSRLLSDRFSAERPKGSFSTLEIQRTEQGDSAMYLCASNTQGGGAFFGQGTRLTVV.

This clonotype was detected many times. V is TRBV29-1 and J is TRBJ1-1, with D perhaps matching TRBD1 (5 bases). The CDR3 runs 12 residues. The germline V and J ends were trimmed by 1 base and 7 bases, with 10 bases remaining between them. Germline CDR1 is SQVTM and CDR2 is ANQGSEA. The CDR3 reads CSVEAGTNEAFF. The CDR3 coding sequence is TGCAGCGTTGAAGCAGGGACTAATGAAGCTTTCTTT.